A selection of T cell receptor beta chains follows, all from one sample in a study of cytomegalovirus exposure and HLA in healthy donors. TCRdb's table, derived via immunoSEQ multiplex PCR, lists solely in-frame clones and lacks some. The data include 150,000 or so clones; the top ten clones carry around 1.6%. Material for sequencing was PBMCs. The receptor set was obtained from a woman between 50 and 59 years old in good health and CMV-seronegative. Each CDR3 is given with its conserved first and last residue. The order of the fields is J gene, V gene, D gene, CDR3 DNA, CDR3 protein. A D gene is named only where the DNA matches it firmly.

TRBJ2-5	TRBV7-9	NA	TGTGCCAGCAGCTTAGCGAAAGGGGGTCCAGAGACCCAGTACTTC	CASSLAKGGPETQYF
TRBJ2-5	TRBV20-1	NA	TGCAGTGGGACAGAACAAGAGACCCAGTACTTC	CSGTEQETQYF
TRBJ2-7	TRBV7-8	NA	TGTGCCAGCAGCTTAGAACGTAGGTCAGGCGATACCTACGAGCAGTACTTC	CASSLERRSGDTYEQYF
TRBJ1-5	TRBV27	TRBD1	TGTGCCAGCAGTTTAGACAGGGCGTTCAATCAGCCCCAGCATTTT	CASSLDRAFNQPQHF
TRBJ1-5	TRBV18	NA	TGTGCCAGCTCAACTCGACAGAATCAGCCCCAGCATTTT	CASSTRQNQPQHF
TRBJ2-7	TRBV7-2	NA	TGTGCCAGCAGCCCTACGGTTGGCGGCTACGAGCAGTACTTC	CASSPTVGGYEQYF
TRBJ1-1	TRBV6-5	TRBD1	TGTGCCAGCAGAGCCCTTGACAGGGGCACTGAAGCTTTCTTT	CASRALDRGTEAFF
TRBJ1-3	TRBV11-3	TRBD1	TGTGCCAGCAGCCGTCAGGGGGAATCAGGAAACACCATATATTTT	CASSRQGESGNTIYF
TRBJ1-5	TRBV28	NA	TGTGCCAGCGGTCTTTTGAGGAGTCAGCCCCAGCATTTT	CASGLLRSQPQHF
TRBJ1-2	TRBV19	NA	TGTGCCAGTAGCTACCTAACCTCCCGGACAGATTATGGCTACACCTTC	CASSYLTSRTDYGYTF
TRBJ1-5	TRBV4-2	TRBD1	TGTGCCAGCAGCCACTCAAGTTTGGACAGGGGAAATCAGCCCCAGCATTTT	CASSHSSLDRGNQPQHF
TRBJ2-5	TRBV4-2	TRBD2	TGTGCCAGCAGCCAAAACAGGGCTAGCGGGGGGGCGGGGGAGACCCAGTACTTC	CASSQNRASGGAGETQYF
TRBJ2-3	TRBV27	NA	TGTGCCAGCAGTTTGAGGGGGGGTAGCACAGATACGCAGTATTTT	CASSLRGGSTDTQYF
TRBJ2-7	TRBV11-1	NA	TGTGCCAGCAGTCTTACCTACGAGCAGTACTTC	CASSLTYEQYF
TRBJ2-3	TRBV7-3	TRBD2	TGTGCCAGCAGCTTTTTTGCGGGAGGGCCGGATACGCAGTATTTT	CASSFFAGGPDTQYF
TRBJ2-3	TRBV7-3	TRBD2	TGTGCCAGCAGTCTAGCGGGGGGGGTAGATACGCAGTATTTT	CASSLAGGVDTQYF
TRBJ1-2	TRBV4-2	TRBD1	TGTGCCAGCAGACTTACACAGGGGGAGGAGGCCTATGGCTACACCTTC	CASRLTQGEEAYGYTF
TRBJ2-7	TRBV4-1	TRBD1	TGCGCCAGCAGCCAATTTCGACAGGGGGCTGAGTACGAGCAGTACTTC	CASSQFRQGAEYEQYF
TRBJ1-5	TRBV28	TRBD1	TGTGCCAGCAGTCTAGGGCTACAGGGGAGCAATCAGCCCCAGCATTTT	CASSLGLQGSNQPQHF
TRBJ2-2	TRBV28	NA	TGTGCCAGCAGTTTATGGACACCGAACACCGGGGAGCTGTTTTTT	CASSLWTPNTGELFF
TRBJ1-1	TRBV15	TRBD1	TGTGCCACCAGCAGGGGACAGGCGGCATCTGAAGCTTTCTTT	CATSRGQAASEAFF
TRBJ1-1	TRBV6-1	NA	TGTGCCAGCAAAACAGAGCTAAACACTGAAGCTTTCTTT	CASKTELNTEAFF
TRBJ1-2	TRBV6-6	NA	TGTGCCAGCAGTAATTCTAACAGGGTCCCGAACTATGGCTACACCTTC	CASSNSNRVPNYGYTF
TRBJ1-1	TRBV7-2	NA	TGTGCCAGCAGCCGACAGAGGATGAACACTGAAGCTTTCTTT	CASSRQRMNTEAFF
TRBJ2-1	TRBV11-2	NA	TGTGCCAGCAGCTTAGACAGGGACAATGAGCAGTTCTTC	CASSLDRDNEQFF
TRBJ2-2	TRBV7-7	NA	TGTGCTAGCAGCCCCTACGGGGGGCCGAACGGGGAGCTGTTTTTT	CASSPYGGPNGELFF
TRBJ1-1	TRBV27	NA	TGTGCCAGCAGCTATGATCCGGGAATGAACACTGAAGCTTTCTTT	CASSYDPGMNTEAFF
TRBJ2-7	TRBV2	NA	TGTGCCAGCAGTGAATCGTCAGGGGCGGTCGACGAGCAGTACTTC	CASSESSGAVDEQYF
TRBJ2-7	TRBV5-5	TRBD1	TGTGCCAGCAGCTCGAACAGGGGGCATGAGCAGTACTTC	CASSSNRGHEQYF
TRBJ1-2	TRBV11-2	TRBD1	TGTGCCAGCAGCTTAGGGACAGGGAACTATGGCTACACCTTC	CASSLGTGNYGYTF
TRBJ2-1	TRBV7-2	TRBD2	TGTGCCAGCAGCTTAGCGACCGGGACTAGTTATGAGCAGTTCTTC	CASSLATGTSYEQFF
TRBJ1-1	TRBV9	NA	TGTGCCAGCAGCGTAGGAGGAACTGAAGCTTTCTTT	CASSVGGTEAFF
TRBJ1-1	TRBV18	NA	TGTGCCAGCTCTCCTCCTTACAGGGCCTCGGGCACTGAAGCTTTCTTT	CASSPPYRASGTEAFF
TRBJ2-1	TRBV6-4	TRBD2	TGTGCCAGCAGTCGGATGGCTAGCGGATCCTACAATGAGCAGTTCTTC	CASSRMASGSYNEQFF
TRBJ2-1	TRBV7-7	NA	TGTGCCAGCAGCTTAGGACAGGCCAATGAGCAGTTCTTC	CASSLGQANEQFF
TRBJ1-6	TRBV4-1	NA	TGCGCCAGCAGCCAATTATACTCCTATAATTCACCCCTCCACTTT	CASSQLYSYNSPLHF
TRBJ2-5	TRBV9	TRBD1	TGTGCCAGCAGCGTAGGAAGTGGGACAGCTGTACAAGAGACCCAGTACTTC	CASSVGSGTAVQETQYF
TRBJ1-2	TRBV9	NA	TGTGCCAGCAGCGTAGGAACAGCTAACTATGGCTACACCTTC	CASSVGTANYGYTF
TRBJ1-1	TRBV6-5	NA	TGTGCCAGCAGGGGGTTACAGGGAGGGGACACTGAAGCTTTCTTT	CASRGLQGGDTEAFF
TRBJ2-7	TRBV30	NA	TGTGCCTGGAGTTTAATCCAGGGAATCCACGAGCAGTACTTC	CAWSLIQGIHEQYF
TRBJ2-7	TRBV27	TRBD2	TGTGCCAGCAGTTTGGGACTAGCGGGAGATGCGTACTTC	CASSLGLAGDAYF
TRBJ1-1	TRBV7-8	NA	TGTGCCAGCAGCTTAGAAGGGGTTGTAGCTTTCTTT	CASSLEGVVAFF
TRBJ1-2	TRBV27	NA	TGTGCCAGCACTACCGTGACAGCTTTTAACTATGGCTACACCTTC	CASTTVTAFNYGYTF
TRBJ2-7	TRBV6-1	TRBD1	TGTGCCAGCAGTGCCGGGACAGGGGGCTCCTACGAGCAGTACTTC	CASSAGTGGSYEQYF
TRBJ2-2	TRBV9	TRBD1	TGTGCCAGCAGTGACACCGGGACAGGGCCGAACACCGGGGAGCTGTTTTTT	CASSDTGTGPNTGELFF
TRBJ2-3	TRBV9	NA	TGTGCCAGCAGCGTAGTTGGCAGCGGCACAGATACGCAGTATTTT	CASSVVGSGTDTQYF
TRBJ2-3	TRBV9	NA	TGTGCCAGCAGCGTAGTTTCGGGGGATACGCAGTATTTT	CASSVVSGDTQYF
TRBJ2-5	TRBV14	TRBD2	TGTGCCAGCAGACTAGCGGGAGCAGAGACCCAGTACTTC	CASRLAGAETQYF
TRBJ1-5	TRBV5-1	TRBD1	TGCGCCAGCAGCCCCGGGGACAGGGGATATCAGCCCCAGCATTTT	CASSPGDRGYQPQHF
TRBJ1-5	TRBV19	NA	TGTGCCAGTAAGAAAATTTGGGGGGAAGACCCTTCTGTTCAGCCCCAGCATTTT	CASKKIWGEDPSVQPQHF
TRBJ1-1	TRBV19	TRBD1	TGTGCCAGTAGTATTTGGGGACAGGGTCAAAACACTGAAGCTTTCTTT	CASSIWGQGQNTEAFF
TRBJ2-1	TRBV9	TRBD2	TGTGCCAGCAGCGTCCTCGGCGGGGGGGCATGGAATGAGCAGTTCTTC	CASSVLGGGAWNEQFF
TRBJ2-5	TRBV29-1	NA	TGCAGCGTTGCTCTCAGGGGTTTGGAGACCCAGTACTTC	CSVALRGLETQYF
TRBJ2-5	TRBV2	NA	TGTGCCAGCAGTGAACAGGGCGCGGGGCAAGAGACCCAGTACTTC	CASSEQGAGQETQYF
TRBJ1-2	TRBV19	NA	TGTGCCAGTAGTATCTGGCAGGCAGGCTACACCTTC	CASSIWQAGYTF
TRBJ1-1	TRBV29-1	NA	TGCAGCGTTGAAGCCGTCGCCGGGACTTCAGAAGCTTTCTTT	CSVEAVAGTSEAFF
TRBJ2-5	TRBV4-2	TRBD2	TGTGCCAGCAGCCAAGAAATTAGCGGGACAGAGACCCAGTACTTC	CASSQEISGTETQYF
TRBJ2-7	TRBV5-1	NA	TGCGCCAGCAGCTTGGTCCCGGGTACGGAGGAGCAGTACTTC	CASSLVPGTEEQYF
TRBJ1-4	TRBV7-9	TRBD1	TGTGCCAGCAGCTTTAGCCGGACAGGGCTTAATGAAAAACTGTTTTTT	CASSFSRTGLNEKLFF